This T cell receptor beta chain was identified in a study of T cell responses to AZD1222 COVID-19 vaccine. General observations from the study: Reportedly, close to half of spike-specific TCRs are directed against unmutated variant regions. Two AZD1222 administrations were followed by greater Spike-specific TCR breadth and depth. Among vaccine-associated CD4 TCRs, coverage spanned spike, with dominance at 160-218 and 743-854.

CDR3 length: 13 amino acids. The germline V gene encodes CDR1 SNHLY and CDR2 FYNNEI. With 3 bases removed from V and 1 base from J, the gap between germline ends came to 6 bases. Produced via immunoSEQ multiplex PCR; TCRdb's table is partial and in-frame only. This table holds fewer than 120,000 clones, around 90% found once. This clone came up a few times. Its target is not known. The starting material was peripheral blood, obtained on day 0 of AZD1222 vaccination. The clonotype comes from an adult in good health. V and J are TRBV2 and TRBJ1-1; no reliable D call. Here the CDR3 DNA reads TGTGCCAGCAGTGACGAGGAGAACACTGAAGCTTTCTTT. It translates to CASSDEENTEAFF.